Shown below are 20 T cell receptor beta chains from a single sample sequenced in a study of T cells after yellow fever vaccination (dated by TCRdb to the late 2010s). Libraries were prepared through 5' RACE. This sample was sequenced with an Illumina HiSeq 2500. Starting from the raw public reads, TCRdb applied fastp trimming at Q25, assembled clones with MiXCR and retained in-frame beta chains. Here each entry gathers all rows of one CDR3 protein and keeps the most common genes and DNA. The sample table records 450,000 to 650,000 distinct CDR3 sequences; 20% to 25% of these occur just once. Roughly 16% of the sample is held by the ten biggest clonotypes. This specimen's treatment or condition label, per the study, means: live attenuated yellow fever vaccine strain. The source was PBMCs, collected less than 25 days after the first yellow fever vaccination. The receptor set was obtained from a man younger than 35 who received the YFV17D yellow fever vaccine.

This clonotype appeared many times. The rearrangement uses TRBV5-1 and TRBJ1-2, with D perhaps matching TRBD1 (5 bases). Trimming took off 4 bases at V and 3 bases at J, with 10 bases between the two ends. Germline V gene lookup returns CDR1 SGHRS and CDR2 YFSETQ. The CDR3 contains 13 residues. In nucleotides, the CDR3 is TGCGCCAGCAGCCAGCAGGGATACTATGGCTACACCTTC. It encodes CASSQQGYYGYTF.

In its sample, this clonotype was seen a few times. The gene calls are TRBV5-1 and TRBJ1-1; no clear D gene. Trimming shortened V by 0 bases and J by 3 bases, and 12 bases separated the two germline ends. Germline loops: CDR1 SGHRS, CDR2 YFSETQ. The CDR3 spans 15 residues. The CDR3 DNA sequence: TGCGCCAGCAGCTTGGACAGACGGGTGGACACTGAAGCTTTCTTT. Encoded protein: CASSLDRRVDTEAFF.

V and J are TRBV4-1 and TRBJ1-1; no reliable D call. This CDR3 region has 14 residues. The V and J ends lost 5 bases and 1 base respectively, with 11 bases between them. Germline CDR1 is MGHRA and CDR2 is YSYEKL. The CDR3 sequence is CASSEPRENTEAFF. In DNA, the CDR3 is TGCGCCAGCAGCGAACCACGGGAGAACACTGAAGCTTTCTTT.

This chain uses TRBV5-1 with TRBJ1-4; maybe TRBD1 (6 bases). The CDR3 length is 13 residues. Germline loops: CDR1 SGHRS, CDR2 YFSETQ. The V end was cut by 3 bases, the J end by 5 bases, with 8 bases between. CDR3 bases: TGCGCCAGCAGCTCAGGGGCGAATGAAAAACTGTTTTTT. This sequence encodes CASSSGANEKLFF.

The DNA for the CDR3 is TGTGCCACCAGTGTTATAGGATCTAATTCACCCCTCCACTTT. It encodes CATSVIGSNSPLHF. The chain is built from TRBV24-1 and TRBJ1-6; D not certain. This CDR3 is 14 amino acids long. From germline, CDR1 is KGHDR and CDR2 SFDVKD. The V gene lost 5 bases and the J gene lost 6 bases, with 10 bases spanning the gap.

This chain joins TRBV9 and TRBJ2-1; D call uncertain. This CDR3 has 15 residues. The V end lost 4 bases, the J end lost 0 bases, and 11 bases lay between the germline ends. Germline V gene sequence: CDR1 SGDLS, CDR2 YYNGEE. CDR3 in amino acids: CASSLTEGSYNEQFF. The DNA of the CDR3 is TGTGCCAGCAGCCTCACAGAAGGCTCCTACAATGAGCAGTTCTTC.

This clonotype appeared a few times. The V and J genes are TRBV5-1 and TRBJ2-7; 7 bases map to TRBD1. CDR1 SGHRS and CDR2 YFSETQ come from the germline V gene. V dropped 5 bases and J dropped 3; count of bases not matched to a gene: 5. CDR3 length equals 13 residues. The CDR3 bases are TGCGCCAGCAGGGAACAGGGGAGCTACGAGCAGTACTTC. Its protein is CASREQGSYEQYF.

This clonotype was found a few times. This CDR3 is CASSYIASGGTGELFF. CDR3 sequence (DNA): TGTGCCAGCAGTTACATAGCTAGCGGGGGGACCGGGGAGCTGTTTTTT. The chain uses TRBV6-2 or TRBV6-3 and TRBJ2-2; 11 bases align to TRBD2. The CDR3 extends over 16 amino acids. V shed 2 bases and J 5 bases; nucleotides not matched to a gene: 4. Germline CDR1 is MNHEY and CDR2 is SVGEGT.

This chain joins TRBV30 and TRBJ2-5; weak D call: TRBD1 (6 bases). This CDR3 spans 11 amino acids. Germline CDR1 reads GTSNPN; CDR2 reads SVGIG (reference sequence). V gave up 5 bases and J gave up 5 bases, with 9 bases separating them. The CDR3 DNA reads TGTGCCTGGGGGACACAGGAGACCCAGTACTTC. Protein: CAWGTQETQYF.

The rearrangement joins TRBV12-3 or TRBV12-4 to TRBJ2-7; TRBD2 is a possible D gene (6 bases). The CDR3 has 12 residues. V lost 6 bases to trimming and J lost 12 bases, with 18 bases between them. CDR3 sequence reads: CASSLLGGPRYV. The CDR3 bases are TGTGCCAGCAGCCTACTTGGAGGGCCCAGGTACGTC.

The V gene is TRBV24-1, the J gene TRBJ2-1; D is ambiguous. This CDR3 comprises 14 residues. Between the trimmed V and J ends, which lost 1 base and 2 bases, there was a span of 5 bases. Per the germline V gene, CDR1 is KGHDR and CDR2 is SFDVKD. CDR3 DNA: TGTGCCACCAGTGATTTCAGCGCCTACAATGAGCAGTTCTTC. Translated: CATSDFSAYNEQFF.

The chain combines TRBV7-9 with TRBJ1-1, with unresolved D. Germline CDR1 and CDR2: SEHNR and FQNEAQ (reference sequence). The CDR3 length is 15 residues. V lost 4 bases, J lost 0 bases, and 12 bases lay in between. The CDR3 protein is CASSSSWWLNTEAFF. In DNA form, the CDR3 reads TGTGCCAGCAGCTCCTCGTGGTGGTTGAACACTGAAGCTTTCTTT.

The chain has TRBV7-2 and TRBJ2-2; no reliable D call. The CDR3 totals 15 residues. Germline lookup yields CDR1 SGHTA and CDR2 FQGNSA. Trimming left V 1 base short and J 4 bases short, with 10 bases between. The DNA of the CDR3 is TGTGCCAGCAGCTTAGTGGTGGGCCCCACCGGGGAGCTGTTTTTT. Translation gives CASSLVVGPTGELFF. Filled out from reference TRBV7-2 and TRBJ2-2, the complete variable domain reads GAGVSQSPSNKVTEKGKDVELRCDPISGHTALYWYRQSLGQGLEFLIYFQGNSAPDKSGLPSDRFSAERTGGSVSTLTIQRTQQEDSAVYLCASSLVVGPTGELFFGEGSRLTVL.

The CDR3 DNA is TGTGCCAGCAGCTCGGCAGTTAGCAATCAGCCCCAGCATTTT. Its translation is CASSSAVSNQPQHF. The gene calls are TRBV9 and TRBJ1-5; D not resolved. Between the trimmed V and J ends, which lost 4 bases and 0 bases, there was a span of 8 bases. The length of the CDR3 is 14 residues. Germline V gives CDR1 SGDLS, CDR2 YYNGEE. The full variable domain, with the rest looked up from reference TRBV9 and TRBJ1-5, is DSGVTQTPKHLITATGQRVTLRCSPRSGDLSVYWYQQSLDQGLQFLIQYYNGEERAKGNILERFSAQQFPDLHSELNLSSLELGDSALYFCASSSAVSNQPQHFGDGTRLSIL.

A few counts support this clonotype. This CDR3 is CASSLGSGGPLLTDTQYF. Here the CDR3 DNA reads TGTGCCAGCAGCTTAGGTAGCGGGGGCCCGCTTCTCACAGATACGCAGTATTTT. The chain combines TRBV11-2 with TRBJ2-3; TRBD2 matches 9 bases. The CDR3 spans 18 residues. The germline V gene encodes CDR1 SGHAT and CDR2 FQNNGV. V lost 1 base, J lost 2 bases, and 10 bases stayed unmatched.

This clonotype was seen many times. The chain has TRBV15 and TRBJ1-4, with D perhaps TRBD1 (6 bases). Germline values: CDR1 LNHNV, CDR2 YYDKDF (reference sequence). V was trimmed by 0 bases and J by 8 bases, leaving 13 bases between them. The CDR3 runs to 15 residues. CDR3 region: CATSRDPQGEEKLFF. CDR3 sequence (DNA): TGTGCCACCAGCAGAGATCCACAGGGAGAAGAAAAACTGTTTTTT. Variable domain in full (rest from reference TRBV15 and TRBJ1-4): DAMVIQNPRYQVTQFGKPVTLSCSQTLNHNVMYWYQQKSSQAPKLLFHYYDKDFNNEADTPDNFQSRRPNTSFCFLDIRSPGLGDTAMYLCATSRDPQGEEKLFFGSGTQLSVL.

There are a few counts of this clonotype. The gene calls are TRBV4-2 and TRBJ1-1, with D possibly TRBD1 on 6 matching bases. Looked up from germline, CDR1 is LGHNA and CDR2 is YNFKEQ. V was clipped by 2 bases and J by 5 bases, with 12 bases between them. There are 14 residues in the CDR3. CDR3 loop: CASSQKIGGTEAFF. In nucleotides, the CDR3 is TGTGCCAGCAGCCAAAAAATAGGGGGGACTGAAGCTTTCTTT.

In this sample, this clonotype turned up a few times. The rearrangement uses TRBV27 and TRBJ2-2; TRBD2 might be the D (6 bases). Germline assignment: CDR1 MNHEY and CDR2 SMNVEV (reference sequence). The CDR3 sequence is 16 residues long. Trimming removed 5 bases from V and 5 bases from J, with 18 bases in between. The CDR3, as DNA: TGTGCCAGCAGTATTGGATGGAGGGAATGGACCGGGGAGCTGTTTTTT. Protein: CASSIGWREWTGELFF.

This clonotype has more than one count but fewer than ten. The chain links TRBV5-1 to TRBJ2-2; no reliable D call. The CDR3 has 14 amino acids. V lost 3 bases and J 0 bases, leaving 6 bases between the germline ends. In germline, CDR1 is SGHRS, CDR2 YFSETQ. DNA for the CDR3: TGCGCCAGCAGCTCAATCACGAACACCGGGGAGCTGTTTTTT. Its translation: CASSSITNTGELFF.

This chain connects TRBV7-3 to TRBJ2-2; possibly TRBD1 for D (6 bases). This CDR3 comprises 15 residues. Germline CDR1 reads SGHTA; CDR2 reads FQGTGA. V was clipped by 3 bases and J by 5 bases, with 13 bases between them. The CDR3, as DNA: TGTGCCAGCAGCTTTCAGGGGTCGGGAACCGGGGAGCTGTTTTTT. This encodes CASSFQGSGTGELFF. Together with reference TRBV7-3 and TRBJ2-2, the CDR3 gives the full variable domain: GAGVSQTPSNKVTEKGKYVELRCDPISGHTALYWYRQSLGQGPEFLIYFQGTGAADDSGLPNDRFFAVRPEGSVSTLKIQRTERGDSAVYLCASSFQGSGTGELFFGEGSRLTVL.